The T cell receptor (beta chain) under discussion was sequenced for a study of metastatic and nonmetastatic thyroid tumors. As to this clone: The germline gene is not matched at one end of the junction; a read error may be the cause.

TCRdb re-called the PCR reads with MiXCR. The sample has about 40,000 clones; about a sixth are singletons. Each patient went into thyroid surgery without having received any treatment. Germline loops: CDR1 LNHDA, CDR2 SQIVND (reference sequence). The CDR3 totals 18 residues. The sample consisted of tumor tissue. The TCR comes from a female donor with papillary thyroid cancer or a benign thyroid nodule (not recorded which). Some clones in this sample may be carry-over from other donors' samples. The chain uses TRBV19 and TRBJ1-5, with a weak D call TRBD1 (6 bases). CDR3 nucleotides: TGTGCCATTAGTTTAGTGTGGGACAAGGAATATAGCAATCAGCCCCAGCATTTT. Its protein is CAISLVWDKEYSNQPQHF.